A selection of T cell receptor beta chains follows, all from one sample in a study of cytomegalovirus exposure and HLA in healthy donors. Assay: immunoSEQ multiplex PCR; the TCRdb copy retains only in-frame clones and omits some. The sample gives 120,000 or so clones, around 85% of which show up once; 2.1% is in the top ten. Specimen: PBMCs. The receptor set was obtained from a woman in her 30s in good health and CMV-seronegative. The CDR3 runs from the conserved cysteine through the conserved F or W.

V	J	CDR3
TRBV19	TRBJ2-7	CASSPGTGALLEQYF
TRBV11-2	TRBJ2-1	CASRHAGGNEQFF
TRBV6-5	TRBJ2-5	CASSEGGARETQYF
TRBV6-7	TRBJ2-6	CASSYLGQWGSGANVLTF
TRBV5-1	TRBJ2-5	CASSLVAGGPQETQYF
TRBV5-1	TRBJ2-7	CASSYLPDSYEQYF
TRBV2	TRBJ2-1	CASSEFRGYNEQFF
TRBV6-5	TRBJ2-1	CASTGTSPNNEQFF
TRBV5-1	TRBJ2-2	CVSSQTPGQGATGELFF
TRBV18	TRBJ1-6	CASSPYREDSPLHF
TRBV2	TRBJ1-1	CASSEGGLLISRGNTEAFF
TRBV2	TRBJ1-1	CASSEGQGARIEAFF
TRBV11-3	TRBJ2-2	CASTSLTANTGELFF
TRBV5-1	TRBJ2-1	CASSLTAGIQGAGEQFF
TRBV10-3	TRBJ1-4	CAISSGPGKNEKLFF
TRBV7-2	TRBJ1-6	CASSLASSGYNSPLHF
TRBV6-1	TRBJ2-5	CASSDGQGWGETQYF